A selection of T cell receptor beta chains follows, all from one sample in a study of long-term antiretroviral therapy in people with HIV. Sequencing was performed with immunoSEQ multiplex PCR; in TCRdb, only in-frame clones are kept and a portion is missing. The data hold around 20,000 clones, with 80% to 90% observed a single time. The specimen comprised unsorted PBMCs, sampled 0.6 years after starting antiretroviral therapy. The source is a woman aged 18-29 years with HIV. CDR3s include the opening cysteine and the closing phenylalanine or tryptophan. A D gene is named only where the DNA matches it firmly. The size field is filled for only some rows; it gives once, few, many or a size class.

J gene | clone size | D gene | V gene | CDR3 protein | CDR3 DNA
TRBJ2-5 | . | . | TRBV18 | CASSRASDQETQYF | TGTGCCAGCTCACGGGCCAGCGACCAAGAGACCCAGTACTTC
TRBJ1-5 | . | . | TRBV15 | CATSRGFSQQPQHF | TGTGCCACCAGCAGAGGATTCAGTCAGCAGCCCCAGCATTTT
TRBJ1-2 | . | TRBD1 | TRBV6-5 | CASSYGQGSYGYTF | TGTGCCAGCAGTTACGGACAGGGGTCCTATGGCTACACCTTC
TRBJ2-7 | . | . | TRBV19 | CASSFGGSSYEQYF | TGTGCCAGTAGTTTCGGGGGAAGCTCCTACGAGCAGTACTTC
TRBJ2-1 | . | TRBD1 | TRBV29-1 | CSVENRGNYEQFF | TGCAGCGTTGAAAACAGGGGGAATTATGAGCAGTTCTTC
TRBJ2-2 | . | . | TRBV7-2 | CASSLATQSGELFF | TGTGCCAGCAGCTTAGCGACCCAATCCGGGGAGCTGTTTTTT
TRBJ1-1 | . | . | TRBV5-1 | CASSDDRTEAFF | TGCGCCAGCAGCGACGATAGGACTGAAGCTTTCTTT
TRBJ1-1 | . | . | TRBV11-2 | CASSPLMTEAFF | TGTGCCAGCAGCCCCCTGATGACTGAAGCTTTCTTT
TRBJ2-5 | . | TRBD2 | TRBV9 | CASSVSGGWEETQYF | TGTGCCAGCAGCGTTAGCGGGGGGTGGGAAGAGACCCAGTACTTC
TRBJ2-3 | . | . | TRBV29-1 | CSAYTDTQYF | TGCAGCGCATATACAGATACGCAGTATTTT
TRBJ2-2 | . | TRBD2 | TRBV2 | CASSRSGRAMELFF | TGTGCCAGCAGCCGAAGCGGGAGGGCGATGGAGCTGTTTTTT
TRBJ1-3 | . | . | TRBV5-1 | CASSLGETSSGNTIYF | TGCGCCAGCAGCTTGGGGGAGACGAGCTCTGGAAACACCATATATTTT
TRBJ1-2 | . | TRBD1 | TRBV14 | CASRRTGTTARGYTF | TGTGCCAGCAGGCGGACAGGAACTACCGCTCGGGGCTACACCTTC
TRBJ2-1 | . | . | TRBV7-2 | CASSFLKREQFF | TGTGCCAGCAGCTTCCTAAAGAGAGAGCAGTTCTTC
TRBJ2-3 | . | TRBD2 | TRBV5-6 | CASSFSSGSSSTDTQYF | TGTGCCAGCAGCTTTTCTAGCGGGAGCTCTAGCACAGATACGCAGTATTTT
TRBJ2-7 | medium-sized | . | TRBV18 | CASSPLASPYEQYF | TGTGCCAGCTCACCCCTAGCGAGTCCCTACGAGCAGTACTTC
TRBJ1-5 | . | TRBD1 | TRBV27 | CASSAGQGYNQPQHF | TGTGCCAGCAGTGCGGGACAGGGTTACAATCAGCCCCAGCATTTT
TRBJ1-4 | . | TRBD1 | TRBV27 | CASSYWTGDEKLFF | TGTGCCAGCAGTTATTGGACAGGGGATGAAAAACTGTTTTTT
TRBJ2-3 | . | TRBD2 | TRBV4-1 | CASSRILAGGTDTQYF | TGCGCCAGCAGCCGTATTCTCGCGGGGGGCACAGATACGCAGTATTTT
TRBJ2-1 | . | . | TRBV6-4 | CASSERAGGQGEQFF | TGTGCCAGCAGTGAGCGAGCGGGGGGACAGGGTGAGCAGTTCTTC
TRBJ2-3 | . | . | TRBV19 | CASSMTPFADTQYF | TGTGCCAGTAGTATGACCCCCTTCGCCGATACGCAGTATTTT
TRBJ1-4 | . | TRBD1 | TRBV6-1 | CASSERQGASREKLFF | TGTGCCAGCAGTGAACGCCAGGGGGCGTCAAGGGAAAAACTGTTTTTT
TRBJ2-2 | . | . | TRBV19 | CASSIYSGELFF | TGTGCCAGTAGTATTTACTCCGGGGAGCTGTTTTTT
TRBJ1-1 | . | TRBD1 | TRBV19 | CASSIAAGGTEAFF | TGTGCCAGTAGTATAGCGGCAGGGGGCACTGAAGCTTTCTTT
TRBJ2-7 | . | TRBD2 | TRBV19 | CASSPSGSPEITHF | TGTGCCAGTAGCCCTAGCGGGAGTCCAGAAATCACTCACTTC
TRBJ2-7 | . | TRBD2 | TRBV5-1 | CASSSNSGSGYEQYF | TGCGCCAGCAGCTCAAATAGCGGGAGCGGGTACGAGCAGTACTTC
TRBJ1-4 | . | . | TRBV19 | CASSGEQINEKLFF | TGTGCCAGTAGCGGCGAACAGATTAATGAAAAACTGTTTTTT